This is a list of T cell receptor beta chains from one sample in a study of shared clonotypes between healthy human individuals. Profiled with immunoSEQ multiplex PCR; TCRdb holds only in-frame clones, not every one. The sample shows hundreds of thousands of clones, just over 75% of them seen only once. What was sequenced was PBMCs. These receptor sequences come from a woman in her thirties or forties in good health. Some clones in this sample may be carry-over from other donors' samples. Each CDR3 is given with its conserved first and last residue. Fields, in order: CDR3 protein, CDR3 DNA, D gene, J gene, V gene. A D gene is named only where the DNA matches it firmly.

CDR3 protein: CAWSGRQGAGRSKETQYF; CDR3 DNA: TGTGCCTGGAGTGGGAGACAGGGGGCCGGGAGGTCCAAAGAGACCCAGTACTTC; D gene: TRBD1; J gene: TRBJ2-5; V gene: TRBV30
CDR3 protein: CASSFLVGNTGELFF; CDR3 DNA: TGTGCCAGCAGCTTTTTAGTGGGGAACACCGGGGAGCTGTTTTTT; D gene: NA; J gene: TRBJ2-2; V gene: TRBV7-3
CDR3 protein: CASSHTGGGEKLFF; CDR3 DNA: TGTGCCAGCAGCCATACAGGGGGAGGAGAAAAACTGTTTTTT; D gene: TRBD1; J gene: TRBJ1-4; V gene: TRBV5-5
CDR3 protein: CASRSGTSYGTQYF; CDR3 DNA: TGTGCCAGCAGGTCCGGGACTAGCTATGGGACCCAGTACTTC; D gene: TRBD2; J gene: TRBJ2-5; V gene: TRBV6-6
CDR3 protein: CASSPQGFQETQYF; CDR3 DNA: TGTGCCAGCAGCCCACAGGGGTTCCAAGAGACCCAGTACTTC; D gene: TRBD1; J gene: TRBJ2-5; V gene: TRBV7-3
CDR3 protein: CASTIAGGTTYEQYF; CDR3 DNA: TGTGCCAGCACCATAGCCGGGGGGACCACCTACGAGCAGTACTTC; D gene: TRBD2; J gene: TRBJ2-7; V gene: TRBV7-2
CDR3 protein: CASSQDQGGGNTIYF; CDR3 DNA: TGCGCCAGCAGCCAAGATCAGGGAGGAGGAAACACCATATATTTT; D gene: NA; J gene: TRBJ1-3; V gene: TRBV4-1
CDR3 protein: CATSPDRDGGYETQYF; CDR3 DNA: TGTGCCACCAGCCCGGATCGTGATGGTGGGTATGAGACCCAGTACTTC; D gene: NA; J gene: TRBJ2-5; V gene: TRBV15
CDR3 protein: CASSLGLGNEQFF; CDR3 DNA: TGTGCCAGCAGTCTCGGACTGGGGAATGAGCAGTTCTTC; D gene: NA; J gene: TRBJ2-1; V gene: TRBV9
CDR3 protein: CASSQVGGYYEKLFF; CDR3 DNA: TGCGCCAGCAGCCAAGTCGGGGGTTATTATGAAAAACTGTTTTTT; D gene: NA; J gene: TRBJ1-4; V gene: TRBV4-3
CDR3 protein: CAWSRGAAYNEQFF; CDR3 DNA: TGTGCCTGGAGTAGGGGGGCCGCCTACAATGAGCAGTTCTTC; D gene: NA; J gene: TRBJ2-1; V gene: TRBV30
CDR3 protein: CASSSIDETQYF; CDR3 DNA: TGTGCCAGCAGCTCTATCGACGAGACCCAGTACTTC; D gene: NA; J gene: TRBJ2-5; V gene: TRBV14
CDR3 protein: CASTGPNSGNTIYF; CDR3 DNA: TGTGCCAGCACCGGGCCGAACTCTGGAAACACCATATATTTT; D gene: NA; J gene: TRBJ1-3; V gene: TRBV2